One T cell receptor beta chain is described in this entry. What it binds is unknown. The sample originates from a study of high-grade serous ovarian cancer treatment subgroups. Study-wide findings and caveats: Tumors within one patient showed repertoire similarity of about 0.095 to 0.79. These tumor repertoires lack spatial information from bulk sequencing. The analyses considered CDR3 and ignored CDR1 and CDR2. TCR clonal relatedness correlated positively with neoantigen level.

CDR1 and CDR2 (germline): LGHNA, YNFKEQ. Trimming removed 4 bases from V and 9 bases from J, with 25 bases in between. This CDR3 has 17 amino acids. Tumor samples were obtained before definitive surgery or chemotherapy. Repertoires were generated with immunoSEQ multiplex PCR, while TCRdb's copy carries only in-frame clones and drops some. The sample records about 39,000 clones, about four fifths being singletons. The rearrangement links TRBV4-2 to TRBJ1-3; D is unresolved. This TCR was sampled from a human donor with high-grade serous ovarian cancer. Sample: tumor tissue. The CDR3, as DNA: TGTGCCAGCAGCCGCTTACCCGGTTTGCGGCGAGTGGGCACCATATATTTT. Protein sequence: CASSRLPGLRRVGTIYF.